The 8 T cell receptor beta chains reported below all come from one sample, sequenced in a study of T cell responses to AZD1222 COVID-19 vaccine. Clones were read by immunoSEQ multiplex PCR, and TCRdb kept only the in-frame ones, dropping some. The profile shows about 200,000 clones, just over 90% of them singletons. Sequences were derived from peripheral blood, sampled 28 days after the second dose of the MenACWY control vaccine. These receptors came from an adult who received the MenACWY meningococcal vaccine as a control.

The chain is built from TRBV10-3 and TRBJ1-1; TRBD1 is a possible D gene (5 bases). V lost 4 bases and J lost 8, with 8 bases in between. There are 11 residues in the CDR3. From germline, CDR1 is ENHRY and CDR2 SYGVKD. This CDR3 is CAISGAGEAFF. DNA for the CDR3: TGTGCCATCAGTGGTGCAGGGGAAGCTTTCTTT.

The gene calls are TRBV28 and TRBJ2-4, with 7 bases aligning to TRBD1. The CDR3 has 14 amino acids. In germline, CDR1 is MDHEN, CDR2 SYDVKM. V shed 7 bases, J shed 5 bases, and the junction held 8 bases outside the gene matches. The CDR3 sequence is CASIRQGPQNIQYF. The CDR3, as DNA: TGTGCCAGCATCCGACAGGGCCCCCAAAACATTCAGTACTTC.

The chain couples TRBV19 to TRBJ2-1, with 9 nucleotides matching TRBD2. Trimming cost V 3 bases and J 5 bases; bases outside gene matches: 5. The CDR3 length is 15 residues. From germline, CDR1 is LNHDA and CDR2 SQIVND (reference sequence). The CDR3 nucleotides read TGTGCCAGTAGTATCCAGGGACTAGCCAACAATGAGCAGTTCTTC. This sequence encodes CASSIQGLANNEQFF.

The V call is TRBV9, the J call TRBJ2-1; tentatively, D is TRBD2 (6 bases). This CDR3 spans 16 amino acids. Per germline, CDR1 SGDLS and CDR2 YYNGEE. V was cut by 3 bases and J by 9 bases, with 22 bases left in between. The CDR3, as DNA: TGTGCCAGCAGCGGTGGCGTCGGAGGGCCCCCGGGTGAGCAGTTCTTC. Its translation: CASSGGVGGPPGEQFF.

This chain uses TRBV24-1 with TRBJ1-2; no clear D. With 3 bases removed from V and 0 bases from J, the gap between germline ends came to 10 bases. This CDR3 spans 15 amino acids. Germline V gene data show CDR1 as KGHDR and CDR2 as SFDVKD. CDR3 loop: CATSDEGSANYGYTF. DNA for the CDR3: TGTGCCACCAGTGATGAAGGGTCGGCTAACTATGGCTACACCTTC.

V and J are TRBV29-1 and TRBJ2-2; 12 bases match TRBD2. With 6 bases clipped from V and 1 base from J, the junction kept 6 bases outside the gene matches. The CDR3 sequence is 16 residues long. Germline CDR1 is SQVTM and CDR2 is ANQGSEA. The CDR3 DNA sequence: TGCAGCGTCCTCCCGGGACTAGCGGGGAACACCGGGGAGCTGTTTTTT. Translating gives CSVLPGLAGNTGELFF.

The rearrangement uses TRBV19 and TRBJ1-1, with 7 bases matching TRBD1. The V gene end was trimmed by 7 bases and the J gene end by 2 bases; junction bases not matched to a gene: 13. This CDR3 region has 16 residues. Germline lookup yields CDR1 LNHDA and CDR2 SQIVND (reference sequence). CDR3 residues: CASTWGRGGINTEAFF. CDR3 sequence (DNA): TGTGCCAGTACTTGGGGCAGGGGGGGTATCAACACTGAAGCTTTCTTT.

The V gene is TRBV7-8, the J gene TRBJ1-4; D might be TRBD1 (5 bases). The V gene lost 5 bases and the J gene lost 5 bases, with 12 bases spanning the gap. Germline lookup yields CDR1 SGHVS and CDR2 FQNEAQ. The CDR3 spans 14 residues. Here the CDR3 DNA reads TGTGCCAGCAGCCTAGACAGAAGGAATGAAAAACTGTTTTTT. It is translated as CASSLDRRNEKLFF.